The entry below gives a single T cell receptor beta chain sequence along with its context. The sample originates from a study of shared clonotypes between healthy human individuals. In the study overall: Researchers drew samples from two women and a few men aged 18 to 49.

Assay used: immunoSEQ multiplex PCR; TCRdb lists only in-frame clones, some missing. Among over 2 million clones listed, 85% to 95% were seen once. The CDR3 is 15 residues long. The origin of this receptor is a man aged 18 to 29 in good health. Some clones in this sample may be carry-over from other donors' samples. The sample taken for sequencing was naive CD4+ T cells from PBMCs. Subset of the sample: CD45RA+ positively selected. This chain uses TRBV21-1 with TRBJ1-3. TRBV21-1 has pseudogene status. The CDR3 sequence is CASSAQDLPGRTIYF. The CDR3 DNA reads as TGTGCCAGCAGCGCCCAAGACCTCCCGGGTAGAACCATATATTTT.